Sequencing of this T cell receptor beta chain was carried out in a study of CD8 T cells in Susac syndrome. Study findings and constraints: It was acknowledged by the study that relatively few individuals were included in its TCR sequencing and HLA analysis.

V was pared by 1 base and J by 5 bases, with 9 bases of the junction left unmatched. CDR3 size: 16 residues. Germline assignment: CDR1 SGHRS and CDR2 YFSETQ. Random hexamers served to reverse transcribe roughly 0.5 to 1 ug RNA. Amplification of TCR beta CDR3 across 54 Vbeta and 13 Jbeta was performed with immunoSEQ multiplex PCR. TCRdb fed the immunoSEQ multiplex PCR reads into MiXCR, producing one record per CDR3 protein. The data contain about 160,000 distinct CDR3 sequences, about 93% of them singletons. Of note for this clonotype: Its cognate antigen is unknown.

The sequenced target, TCR beta, came from blood CD8+ and CD4+ T cells. The source is a human donor in good health. Material for sequencing was CD4+ T cells from PBMCs. This rearrangement joins TRBV5-1 to TRBJ2-1; the match to TRBD2 covers 7 bases. CDR3 amino acids: CASSLLSLAENNEQFF. The CDR3, as DNA: TGCGCCAGCAGCTTGTTATCCCTAGCGGAAAACAATGAGCAGTTCTTC.